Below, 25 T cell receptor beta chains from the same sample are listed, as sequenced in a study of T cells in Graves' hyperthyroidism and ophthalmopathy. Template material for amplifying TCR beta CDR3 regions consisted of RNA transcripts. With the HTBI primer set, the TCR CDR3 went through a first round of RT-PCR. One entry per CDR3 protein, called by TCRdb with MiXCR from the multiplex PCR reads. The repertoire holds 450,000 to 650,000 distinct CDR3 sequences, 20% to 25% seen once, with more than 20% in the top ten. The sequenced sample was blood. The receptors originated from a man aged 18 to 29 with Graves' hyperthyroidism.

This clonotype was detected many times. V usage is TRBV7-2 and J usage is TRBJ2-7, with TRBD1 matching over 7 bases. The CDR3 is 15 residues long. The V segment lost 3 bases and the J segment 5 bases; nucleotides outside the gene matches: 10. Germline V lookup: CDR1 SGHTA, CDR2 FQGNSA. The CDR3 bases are TGTGCCAGCAGCTTCCCCACGACAGGGCCCCACGAGCAGTACTTC. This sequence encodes CASSFPTTGPHEQYF.

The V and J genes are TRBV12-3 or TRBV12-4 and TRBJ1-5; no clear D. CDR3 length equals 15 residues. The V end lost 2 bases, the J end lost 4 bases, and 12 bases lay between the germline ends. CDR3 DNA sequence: TGTGCCAGCAGTTTACTTTTGGGCAGAAATCAGCCCCAGCATTTT. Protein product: CASSLLLGRNQPQHF.

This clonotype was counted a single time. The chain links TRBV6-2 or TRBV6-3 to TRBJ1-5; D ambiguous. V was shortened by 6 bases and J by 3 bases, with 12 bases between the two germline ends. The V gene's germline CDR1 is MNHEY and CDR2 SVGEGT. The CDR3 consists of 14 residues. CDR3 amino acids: CASRLDELNQPQHF. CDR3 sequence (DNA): TGTGCCAGCAGGCTCGACGAACTCAATCAGCCCCAGCATTTT.

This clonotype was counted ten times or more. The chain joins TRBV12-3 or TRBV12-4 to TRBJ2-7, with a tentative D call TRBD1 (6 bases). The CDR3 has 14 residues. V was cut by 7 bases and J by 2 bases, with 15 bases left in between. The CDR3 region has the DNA TGTGCCAGCAACCCTCAGGGGTGGACCTACGAGCAGTACTTC. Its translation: CASNPQGWTYEQYF.

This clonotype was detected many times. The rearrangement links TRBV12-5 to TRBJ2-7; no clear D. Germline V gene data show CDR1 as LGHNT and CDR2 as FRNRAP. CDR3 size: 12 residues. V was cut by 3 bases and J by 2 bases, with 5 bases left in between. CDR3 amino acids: CASGFSTYEQYF. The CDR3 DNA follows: TGTGCTAGTGGTTTCTCGACCTACGAGCAGTACTTC.

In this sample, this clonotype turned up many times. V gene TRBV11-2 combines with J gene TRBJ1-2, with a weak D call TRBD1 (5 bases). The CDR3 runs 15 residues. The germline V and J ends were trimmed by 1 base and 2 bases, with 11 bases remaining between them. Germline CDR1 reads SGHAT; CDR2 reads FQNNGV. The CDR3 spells CASSLGVGANYGYTF. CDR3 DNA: TGTGCCAGCAGCTTAGGGGTAGGGGCGAACTATGGCTACACCTTC.

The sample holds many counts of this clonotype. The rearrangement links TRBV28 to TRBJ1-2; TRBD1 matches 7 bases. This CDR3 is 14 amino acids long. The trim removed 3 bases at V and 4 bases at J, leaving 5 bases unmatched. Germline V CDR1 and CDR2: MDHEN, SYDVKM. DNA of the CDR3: TGTGCCAGCAGTTTCGGGACAGACTTCTATGGCTACACCTTC. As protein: CASSFGTDFYGYTF.

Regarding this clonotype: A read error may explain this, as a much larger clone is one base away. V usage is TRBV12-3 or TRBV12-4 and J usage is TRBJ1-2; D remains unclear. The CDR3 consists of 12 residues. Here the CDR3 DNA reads TGTGCCAGCAGCTTCGCGGCCTATGGCTACGCCTTC. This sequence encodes CASSFAAYGYAF.

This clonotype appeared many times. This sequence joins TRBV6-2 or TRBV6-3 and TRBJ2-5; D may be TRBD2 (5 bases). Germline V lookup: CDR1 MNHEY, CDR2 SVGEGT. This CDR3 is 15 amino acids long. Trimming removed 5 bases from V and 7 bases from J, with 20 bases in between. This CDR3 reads CASSPPRSEGRTQYF. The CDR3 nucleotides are TGTGCCAGCAGTCCCCCTCGAAGCGAGGGCCGGACCCAGTACTTC.

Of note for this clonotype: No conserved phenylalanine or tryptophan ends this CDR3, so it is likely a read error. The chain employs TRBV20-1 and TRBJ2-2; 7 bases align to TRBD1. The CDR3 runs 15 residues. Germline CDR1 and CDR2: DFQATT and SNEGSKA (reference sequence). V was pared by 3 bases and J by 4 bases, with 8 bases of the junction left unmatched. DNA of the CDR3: TGCAGTGCTAGTGGACAGGTCCGGAGCACCGGGGAGCTGTTTGTT. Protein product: CSASGQVRSTGELFV.

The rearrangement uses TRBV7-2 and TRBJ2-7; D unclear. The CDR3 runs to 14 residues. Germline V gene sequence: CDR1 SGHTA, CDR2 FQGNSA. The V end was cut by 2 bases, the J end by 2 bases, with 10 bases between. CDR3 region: CASSLQSVTYEQYF. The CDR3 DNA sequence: TGTGCCAGCAGCTTACAATCGGTGACCTACGAGCAGTACTTC.

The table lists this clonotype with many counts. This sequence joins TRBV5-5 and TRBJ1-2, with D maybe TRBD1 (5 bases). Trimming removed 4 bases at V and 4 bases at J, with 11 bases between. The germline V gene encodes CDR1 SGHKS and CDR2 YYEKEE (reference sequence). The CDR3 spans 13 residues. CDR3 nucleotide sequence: TGTGCCAGCAGCCCCTTAGGGGCCTATGGCTACACCTTC. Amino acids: CASSPLGAYGYTF.

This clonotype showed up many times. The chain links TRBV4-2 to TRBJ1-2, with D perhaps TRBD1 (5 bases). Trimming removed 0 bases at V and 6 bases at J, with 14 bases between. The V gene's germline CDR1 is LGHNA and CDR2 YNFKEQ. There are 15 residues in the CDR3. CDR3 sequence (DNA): TGTGCCAGCAGCCAAGATGGGGTCCCCAGGGATGGCTACACCTTC. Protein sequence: CASSQDGVPRDGYTF.

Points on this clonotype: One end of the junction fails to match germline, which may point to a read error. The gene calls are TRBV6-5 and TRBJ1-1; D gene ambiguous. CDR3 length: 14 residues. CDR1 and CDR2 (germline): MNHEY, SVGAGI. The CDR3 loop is CASSYQAGDAEACF. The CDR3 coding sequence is TGTGCCAGCAGTTACCAGGCTGGAGACGCTGAAGCTTGCTTT.

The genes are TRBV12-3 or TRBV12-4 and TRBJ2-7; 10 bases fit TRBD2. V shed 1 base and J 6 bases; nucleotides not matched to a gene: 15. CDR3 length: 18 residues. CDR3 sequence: CASSLGAMTAGGPFEQYF. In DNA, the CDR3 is TGTGCCAGCAGTTTAGGGGCTATGACAGCGGGAGGGCCTTTCGAGCAGTACTTC.

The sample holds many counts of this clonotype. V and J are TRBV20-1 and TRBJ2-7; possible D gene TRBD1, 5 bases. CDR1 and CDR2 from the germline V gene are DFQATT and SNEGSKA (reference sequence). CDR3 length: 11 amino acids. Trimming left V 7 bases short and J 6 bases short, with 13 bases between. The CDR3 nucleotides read TGCAGTGGCCAGGGCCCTGGCGAGCAGTACTTC. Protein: CSGQGPGEQYF.

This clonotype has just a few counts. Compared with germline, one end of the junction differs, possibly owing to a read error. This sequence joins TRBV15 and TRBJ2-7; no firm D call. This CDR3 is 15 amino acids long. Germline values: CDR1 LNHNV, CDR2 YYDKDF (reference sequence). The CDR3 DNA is TGTGCCACCAGCAGAGCTGGGCGAAGCTCCTATGAGCAGTACTTC. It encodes CATSRAGRSSYEQYF.

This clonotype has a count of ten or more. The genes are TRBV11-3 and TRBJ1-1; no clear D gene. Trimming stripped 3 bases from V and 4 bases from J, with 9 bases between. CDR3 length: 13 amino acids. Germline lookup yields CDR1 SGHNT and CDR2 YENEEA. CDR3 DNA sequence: TGTGCCAGCAGCTTGTTGCACCCCACTGAAGCTTTCTTT. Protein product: CASSLLHPTEAFF. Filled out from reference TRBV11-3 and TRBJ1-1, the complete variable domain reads EAGVVQSPRYKIIEKKQPVAFWCNPISGHNTLYWYLQNLGQGPELLIRYENEEAVDDSQLPKDRFSAERLKGVDSTLKIQPAELGDSAVYLCASSLLHPTEAFFGQGTRLTVV.

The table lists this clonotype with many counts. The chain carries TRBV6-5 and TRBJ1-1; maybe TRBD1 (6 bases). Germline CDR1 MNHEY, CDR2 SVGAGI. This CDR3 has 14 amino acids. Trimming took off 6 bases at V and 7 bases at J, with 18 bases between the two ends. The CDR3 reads CASSGGWGQNEAFF. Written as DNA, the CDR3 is TGTGCCAGCAGCGGGGGGTGGGGGCAGAATGAAGCTTTCTTT.

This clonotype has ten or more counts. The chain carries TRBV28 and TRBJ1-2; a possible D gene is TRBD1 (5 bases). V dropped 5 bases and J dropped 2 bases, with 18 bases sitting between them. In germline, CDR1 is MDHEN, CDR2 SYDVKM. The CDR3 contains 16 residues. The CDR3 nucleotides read TGTGCCAGCAGTCCCCCCCCGGGAGACAGCAACTATGGCTACACCTTC. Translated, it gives CASSPPPGDSNYGYTF.

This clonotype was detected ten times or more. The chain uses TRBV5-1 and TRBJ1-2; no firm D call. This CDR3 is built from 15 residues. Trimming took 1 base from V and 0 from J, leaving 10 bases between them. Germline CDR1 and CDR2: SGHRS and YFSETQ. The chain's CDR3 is CASSLRQYSNYGYTF. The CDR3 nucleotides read TGCGCCAGCAGCTTGAGGCAGTACTCTAACTATGGCTACACCTTC.

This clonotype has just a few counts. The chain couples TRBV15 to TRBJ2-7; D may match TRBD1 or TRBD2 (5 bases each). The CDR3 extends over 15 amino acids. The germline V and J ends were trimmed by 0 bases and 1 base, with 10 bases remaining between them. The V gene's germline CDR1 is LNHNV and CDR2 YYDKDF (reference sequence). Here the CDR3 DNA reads TGTGCCACCAGCAGAGAATACGGGGCATCCTACGAGCAGTACTTC. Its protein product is CATSREYGASYEQYF.

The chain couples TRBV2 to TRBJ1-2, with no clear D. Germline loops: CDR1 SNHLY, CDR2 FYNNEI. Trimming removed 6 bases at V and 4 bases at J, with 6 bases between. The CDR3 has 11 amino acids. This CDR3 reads CASRLGYGYTF. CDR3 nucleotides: TGTGCCAGCAGACTTGGCTATGGCTACACCTTC.

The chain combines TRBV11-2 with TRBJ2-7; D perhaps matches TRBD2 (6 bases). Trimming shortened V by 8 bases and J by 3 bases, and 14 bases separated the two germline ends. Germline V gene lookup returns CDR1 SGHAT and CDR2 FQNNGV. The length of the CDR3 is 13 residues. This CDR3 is CASESTGGYEQYF. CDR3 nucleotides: TGTGCCAGCGAAAGTACCGGGGGCTACGAGCAGTACTTC. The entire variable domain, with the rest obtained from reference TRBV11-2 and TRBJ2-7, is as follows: EAGVAQSPRYKIIEKRQSVAFWCNPISGHATLYWYQQILGQGPKLLIQFQNNGVVDDSQLPKDRFSAERLKGVDSTLKIQPAKLEDSAVYLCASESTGGYEQYFGPGTRLTVT.

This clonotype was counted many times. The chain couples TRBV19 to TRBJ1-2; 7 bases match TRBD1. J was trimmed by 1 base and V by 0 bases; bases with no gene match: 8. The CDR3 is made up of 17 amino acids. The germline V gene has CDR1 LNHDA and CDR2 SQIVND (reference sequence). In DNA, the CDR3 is TGTGCCAGTAGTATAGACCGCCGGGACAGCTTTAACTATGGCTACACCTTC. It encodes CASSIDRRDSFNYGYTF.